A single T cell receptor beta chain is shown here with its context. Antigen unknown. At one end the junction does not follow the germline gene, possibly because of a read error. The entry originates in a study of shared clonotypes between healthy human individuals. On the study more broadly: Donors had three CD4 naive, three CD4 memory, two CD8 naive and one CD8 memory plate apiece.

Regarding the study as a whole: The diversity represented, both genetic and in exposure history, was limited by few donors. Of the naive CD4 clonotypes, about 5% were shared across a few donors.

Clones were read by immunoSEQ multiplex PCR, and TCRdb kept only the in-frame ones, dropping some. This table has more than 2,000,000 clones, approximately 92% appearing once. The CDR3 runs 13 residues. Looked up from germline, CDR1 is SGHVS and CDR2 is FNYEAQ. J is TRBJ2-5 and V is TRBV7-6; TRBD1 is a possible D gene (6 bases). The source of this sequence is a man aged 18 to 29 in good health. Sequencing used naive CD4+ T cells sorted from blood. Subset indicated: CD45RA+ positively selected. Here the CDR3 reads CASSLRGGETRYF. In DNA form, the CDR3 reads TGTGCCAGCAGCTTGAGAGGGGGAGAGACCCGGTACTTC.